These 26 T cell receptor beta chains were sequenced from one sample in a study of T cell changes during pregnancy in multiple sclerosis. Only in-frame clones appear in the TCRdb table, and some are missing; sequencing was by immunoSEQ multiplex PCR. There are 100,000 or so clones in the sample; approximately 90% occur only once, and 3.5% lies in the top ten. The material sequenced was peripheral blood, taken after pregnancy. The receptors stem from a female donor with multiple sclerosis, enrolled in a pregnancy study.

CDR3 bases: TGTGCCAGCCGCGGGGGAGTCTATGGCTACACCTTC. Translation: CASRGGVYGYTF. The chain uses TRBV21-1 and TRBJ1-2. TRBV21-1 is recorded as a pseudogene. The CDR3 is 12 amino acids.

CDR3 DNA: TGTGCCAGCAGTTATGACAGGGCTCCTGGAAACACCATATATTTT. It translates to CASSYDRAPGNTIYF. V is TRBV2 and J is TRBJ1-3; 7 nucleotides align to TRBD1. The germline CDR1 and CDR2 sequences are SNHLY and FYNNEI. This CDR3 comprises 15 residues. The ends lost 5 bases at V and 2 bases at J; junction bases unmatched: 6.

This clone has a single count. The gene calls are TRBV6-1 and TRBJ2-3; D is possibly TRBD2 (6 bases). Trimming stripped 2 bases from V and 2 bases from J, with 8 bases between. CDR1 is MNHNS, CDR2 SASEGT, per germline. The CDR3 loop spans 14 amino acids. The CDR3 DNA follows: TGTGCCAGCAGTGAACGGGGGTACACAGATACGCAGTATTTT. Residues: CASSERGYTDTQYF.

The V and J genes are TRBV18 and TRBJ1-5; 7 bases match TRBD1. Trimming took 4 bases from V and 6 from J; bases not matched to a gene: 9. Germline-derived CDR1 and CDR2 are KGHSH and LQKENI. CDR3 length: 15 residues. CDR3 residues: CASSLKRSGGQPQHF. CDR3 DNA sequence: TGTGCCAGCTCACTAAAACGTTCAGGGGGTCAGCCCCAGCATTTT.

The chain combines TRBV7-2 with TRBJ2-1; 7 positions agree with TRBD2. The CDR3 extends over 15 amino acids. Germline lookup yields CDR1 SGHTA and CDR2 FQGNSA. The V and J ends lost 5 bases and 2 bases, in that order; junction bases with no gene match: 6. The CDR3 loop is CASSPAGTTYNEQFF. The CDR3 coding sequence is TGTGCCAGCAGCCCAGCCGGGACTACCTACAATGAGCAGTTCTTC.

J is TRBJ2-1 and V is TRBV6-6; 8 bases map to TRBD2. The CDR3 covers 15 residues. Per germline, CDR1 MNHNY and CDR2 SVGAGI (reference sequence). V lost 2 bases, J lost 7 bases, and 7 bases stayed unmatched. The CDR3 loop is CASSYKRGTGNEQFF. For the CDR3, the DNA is TGTGCCAGCAGTTACAAGCGGGGGACGGGGAATGAGCAGTTCTTC.

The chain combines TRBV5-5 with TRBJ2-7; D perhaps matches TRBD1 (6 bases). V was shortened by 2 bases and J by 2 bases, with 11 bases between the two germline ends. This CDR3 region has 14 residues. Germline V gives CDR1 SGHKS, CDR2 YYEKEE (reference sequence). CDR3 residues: CASSFYPGAYEQYF. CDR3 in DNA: TGTGCCAGCAGCTTTTATCCAGGGGCCTACGAGCAGTACTTC.

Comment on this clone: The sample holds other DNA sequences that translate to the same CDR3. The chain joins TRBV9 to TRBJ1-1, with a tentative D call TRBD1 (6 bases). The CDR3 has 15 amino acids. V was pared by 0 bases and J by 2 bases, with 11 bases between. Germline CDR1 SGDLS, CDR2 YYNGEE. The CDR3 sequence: CASSVGGRGNTEAFF. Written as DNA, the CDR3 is TGTGCCAGCAGCGTAGGAGGCAGGGGAAACACTGAAGCTTTCTTT.

The CDR3 region is CASSLNRDHEQFF. The CDR3, as DNA: TGTGCCAGCAGCTTAAACAGGGACCATGAGCAGTTCTTC. The chain carries TRBV11-3 and TRBJ2-1, with D maybe TRBD1 (6 bases). CDR3 length equals 13 residues. From germline, CDR1 is SGHNT and CDR2 YENEEA. Between the trimmed V and J ends, which lost 2 bases and 8 bases, there was a span of 10 bases.

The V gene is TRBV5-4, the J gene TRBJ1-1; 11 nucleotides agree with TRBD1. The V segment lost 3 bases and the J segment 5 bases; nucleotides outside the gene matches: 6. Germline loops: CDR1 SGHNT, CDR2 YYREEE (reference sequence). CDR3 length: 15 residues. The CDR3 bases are TGTGCCAGCAGCTCACGGACAGGGGGCTATACTGAAGCTTTCTTT. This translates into CASSSRTGGYTEAFF.

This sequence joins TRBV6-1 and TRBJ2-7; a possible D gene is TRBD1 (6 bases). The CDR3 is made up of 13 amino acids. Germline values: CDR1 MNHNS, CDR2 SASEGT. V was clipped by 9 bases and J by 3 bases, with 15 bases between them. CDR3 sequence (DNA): TGTGCCAGTGCCACCCGGGACAACTACGAGCAGTACTTC. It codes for CASATRDNYEQYF.

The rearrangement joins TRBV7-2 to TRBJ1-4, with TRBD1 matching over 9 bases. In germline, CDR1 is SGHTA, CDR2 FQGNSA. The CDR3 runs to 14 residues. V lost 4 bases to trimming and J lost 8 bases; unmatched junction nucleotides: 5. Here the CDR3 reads CASSSQGADEKLFF. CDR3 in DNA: TGTGCCAGCAGCTCACAGGGGGCGGACGAAAAACTGTTTTTT.

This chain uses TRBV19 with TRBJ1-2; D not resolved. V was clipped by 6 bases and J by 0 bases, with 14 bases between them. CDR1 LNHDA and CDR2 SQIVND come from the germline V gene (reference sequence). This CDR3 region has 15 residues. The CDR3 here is CASSALVAANYGYTF. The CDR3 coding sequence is TGTGCCAGTAGCGCTCTTGTGGCAGCTAACTATGGCTACACCTTC.

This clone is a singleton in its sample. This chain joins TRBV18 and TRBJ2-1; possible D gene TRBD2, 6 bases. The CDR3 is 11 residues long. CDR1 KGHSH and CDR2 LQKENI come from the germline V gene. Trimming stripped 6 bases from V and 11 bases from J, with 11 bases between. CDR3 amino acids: CASSGGDKQFF. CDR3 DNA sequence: TGTGCCAGCTCGGGCGGGGATAAGCAGTTCTTC.

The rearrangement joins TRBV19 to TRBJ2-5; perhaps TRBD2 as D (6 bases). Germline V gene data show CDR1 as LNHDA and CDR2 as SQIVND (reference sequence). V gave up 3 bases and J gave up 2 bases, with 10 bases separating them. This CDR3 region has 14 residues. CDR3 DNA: TGTGCCAGTAGTATCGGTGGAGGGCAAGAGACCCAGTACTTC. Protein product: CASSIGGGQETQYF. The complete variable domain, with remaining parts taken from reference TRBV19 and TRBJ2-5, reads DGGITQSPKYLFRKEGQNVTLSCEQNLNHDAMYWYRQDPGQGLRLIYYSQIVNDFQKGDIAEGYSVSREKKESFPLTVTSAQKNPTAFYLCASSIGGGQETQYFGPGTRLLVL.

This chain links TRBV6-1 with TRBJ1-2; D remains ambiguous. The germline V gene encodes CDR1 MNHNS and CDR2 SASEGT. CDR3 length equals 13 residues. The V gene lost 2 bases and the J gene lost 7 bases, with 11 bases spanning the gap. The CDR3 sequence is CASSEWREGGYTF. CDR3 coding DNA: TGTGCCAGCAGTGAATGGCGAGAGGGTGGCTACACCTTC.

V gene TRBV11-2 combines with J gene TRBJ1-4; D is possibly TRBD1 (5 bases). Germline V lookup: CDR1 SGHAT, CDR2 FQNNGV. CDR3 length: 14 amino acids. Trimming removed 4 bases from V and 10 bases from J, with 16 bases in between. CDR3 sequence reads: CASSSGGDRRKLFF. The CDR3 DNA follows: TGTGCCAGCAGCTCTGGCGGGGACCGGCGAAAACTGTTTTTT. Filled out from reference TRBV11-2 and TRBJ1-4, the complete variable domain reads EAGVAQSPRYKIIEKRQSVAFWCNPISGHATLYWYQQILGQGPKLLIQFQNNGVVDDSQLPKDRFSAERLKGVDSTLKIQPAKLEDSAVYLCASSSGGDRRKLFFGSGTQLSVL.

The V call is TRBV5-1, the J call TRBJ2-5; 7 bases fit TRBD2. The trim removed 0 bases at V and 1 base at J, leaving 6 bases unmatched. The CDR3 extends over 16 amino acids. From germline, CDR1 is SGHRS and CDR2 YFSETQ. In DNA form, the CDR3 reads TGCGCCAGCAGCTTGGCCGGTTCTAGCGGCCAAGAGACCCAGTACTTC. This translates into CASSLAGSSGQETQYF. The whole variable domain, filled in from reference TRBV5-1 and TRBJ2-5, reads KAGVTQTPRYLIKTRGQQVTLSCSPISGHRSVSWYQQTPGQGLQFLFEYFSETQRNKGNFPGRFSGRQFSNSRSEMNVSTLELGDSALYLCASSLAGSSGQETQYFGPGTRLLVL.

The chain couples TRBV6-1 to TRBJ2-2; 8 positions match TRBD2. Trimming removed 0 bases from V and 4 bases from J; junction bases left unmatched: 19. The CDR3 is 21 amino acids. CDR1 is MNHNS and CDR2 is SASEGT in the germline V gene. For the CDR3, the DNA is TGTGCCAGCAGTGAAGCGCCAGGAGCGATTAGCGGGGCGAGGGGCACCGGGGAGCTGTTTTTT. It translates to CASSEAPGAISGARGTGELFF.

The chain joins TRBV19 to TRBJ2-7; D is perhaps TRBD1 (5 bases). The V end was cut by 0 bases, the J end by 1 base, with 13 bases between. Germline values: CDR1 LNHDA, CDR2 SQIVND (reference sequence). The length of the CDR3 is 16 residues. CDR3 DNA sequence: TGTGCCAGTAGTATAGATCTCACAGGCTCATCCTACGAGCAGTACTTC. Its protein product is CASSIDLTGSSYEQYF.

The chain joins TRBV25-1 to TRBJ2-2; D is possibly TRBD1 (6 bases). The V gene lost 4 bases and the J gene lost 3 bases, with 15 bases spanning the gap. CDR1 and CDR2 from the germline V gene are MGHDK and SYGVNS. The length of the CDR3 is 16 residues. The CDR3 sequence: CASSVQGGGYTGELFF. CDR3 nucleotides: TGTGCCAGCAGTGTACAGGGTGGCGGGTACACCGGGGAGCTGTTTTTT. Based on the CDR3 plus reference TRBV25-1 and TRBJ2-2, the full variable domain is EADIYQTPRYLVIGTGKKITLECSQTMGHDKMYWYQQDPGMELHLIHYSYGVNSTEKGDLSSESTVSRIRTEHFPLTLESARPSHTSQYLCASSVQGGGYTGELFFGEGSRLTVL.

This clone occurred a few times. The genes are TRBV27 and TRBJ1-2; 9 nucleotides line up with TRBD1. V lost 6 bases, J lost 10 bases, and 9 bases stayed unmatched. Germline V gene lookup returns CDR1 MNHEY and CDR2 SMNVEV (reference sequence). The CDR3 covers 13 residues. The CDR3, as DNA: TGTGCCAGCAGGCGGGACAGGGTGGAGGCCTACACCTTC. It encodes CASRRDRVEAYTF.

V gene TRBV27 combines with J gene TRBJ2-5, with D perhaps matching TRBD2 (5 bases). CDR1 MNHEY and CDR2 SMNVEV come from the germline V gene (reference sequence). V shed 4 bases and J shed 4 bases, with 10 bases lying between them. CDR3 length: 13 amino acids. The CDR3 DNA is TGTGCCAGCAGTTACTACCGGGGAGAGACCCAGTACTTC. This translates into CASSYYRGETQYF.

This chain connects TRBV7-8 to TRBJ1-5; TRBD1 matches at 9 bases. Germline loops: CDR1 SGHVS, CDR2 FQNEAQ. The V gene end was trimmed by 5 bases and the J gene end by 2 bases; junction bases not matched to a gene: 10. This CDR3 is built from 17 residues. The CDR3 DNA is TGTGCCAGCAGCCTGGACAGGGGAAAGGAGCGCAATCAGCCCCAGCATTTT. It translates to CASSLDRGKERNQPQHF.

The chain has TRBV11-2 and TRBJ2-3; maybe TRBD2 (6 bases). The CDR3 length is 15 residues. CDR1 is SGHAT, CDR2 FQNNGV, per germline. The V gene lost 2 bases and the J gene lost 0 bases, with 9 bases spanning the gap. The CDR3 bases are TGTGCCAGCAGCTTAACCGGGGGTAGCACAGATACGCAGTATTTT. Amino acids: CASSLTGGSTDTQYF. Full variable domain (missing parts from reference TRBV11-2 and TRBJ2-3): EAGVAQSPRYKIIEKRQSVAFWCNPISGHATLYWYQQILGQGPKLLIQFQNNGVVDDSQLPKDRFSAERLKGVDSTLKIQPAKLEDSAVYLCASSLTGGSTDTQYFGPGTRLTVL.

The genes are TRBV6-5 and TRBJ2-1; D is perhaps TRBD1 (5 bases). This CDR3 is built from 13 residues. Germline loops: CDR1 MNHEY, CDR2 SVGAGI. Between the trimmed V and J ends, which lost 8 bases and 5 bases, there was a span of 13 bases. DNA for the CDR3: TGTGCCAGCGGGTCTCAAGGGGACAATGAGCAGTTCTTC. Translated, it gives CASGSQGDNEQFF.